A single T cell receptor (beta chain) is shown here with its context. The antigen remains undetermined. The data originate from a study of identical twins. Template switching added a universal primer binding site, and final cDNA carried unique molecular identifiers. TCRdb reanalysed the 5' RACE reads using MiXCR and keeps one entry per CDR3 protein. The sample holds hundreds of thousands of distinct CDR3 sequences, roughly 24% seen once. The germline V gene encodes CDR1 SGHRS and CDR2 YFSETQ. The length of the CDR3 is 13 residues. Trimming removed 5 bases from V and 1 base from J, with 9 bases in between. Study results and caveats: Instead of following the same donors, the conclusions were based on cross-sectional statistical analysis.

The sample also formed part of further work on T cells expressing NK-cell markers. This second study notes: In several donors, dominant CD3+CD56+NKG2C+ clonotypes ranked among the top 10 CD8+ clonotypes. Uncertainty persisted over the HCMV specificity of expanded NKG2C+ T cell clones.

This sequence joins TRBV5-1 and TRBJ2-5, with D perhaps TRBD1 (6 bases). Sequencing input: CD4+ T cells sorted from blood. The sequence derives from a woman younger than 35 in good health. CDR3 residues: CASRTGPQETQYF. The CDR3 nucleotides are TGCGCCAGCAGGACAGGTCCCCAAGAGACCCAGTACTTC.